Each of the 9 T cell receptor beta chains below was sequenced from the same sample in a study of cytotoxic CD8 clonotypes in ibrutinib-treated CLL. Sequencing used immunoSEQ multiplex PCR; TCRdb keeps in-frame clones, though not all of them. The sample holds 160,000 or so clones; more than 80% are singletons and the top ten take roughly 4.5%. This sample comprised PBMCs, obtained after 24 months of ibrutinib treatment. Every receptor here comes from a human donor with chronic lymphocytic leukemia.

This chain links TRBV9 with TRBJ1-5; 8 nucleotides agree with TRBD1. The ends lost 3 bases at V and 7 bases at J; junction bases unmatched: 6. This CDR3 is 14 amino acids long. The germline V gene has CDR1 SGDLS and CDR2 YYNGEE. The CDR3 DNA is TGTGCCAGCAGCGCACAGGGGGGTCGGCAGCCCCAGCATTTT. Residues: CASSAQGGRQPQHF.

The chain carries TRBV2 and TRBJ1-1, with unresolved D. Germline values: CDR1 SNHLY, CDR2 FYNNEI. V was pared by 2 bases and J by 12 bases, with 10 bases between. CDR3 length: 11 amino acids. CDR3 region: CASSETSSPFF. The CDR3, as DNA: TGTGCCAGCAGTGAAACCTCATCCCCTTTCTTT.

The J gene is TRBJ2-2, the V gene TRBV30, with TRBD2 identical over 11 bases. V shed 3 bases and J 6 bases; nucleotides not matched to a gene: 6. Germline V gives CDR1 GTSNPN, CDR2 SVGIG (reference sequence). The CDR3 runs 15 residues. CDR3 coding DNA: TGTGCCTGGAGAGGCGTAGCGGGAGGGCCCGGGGAGCTGTTTTTT. As protein: CAWRGVAGGPGELFF.

V gene TRBV28 combines with J gene TRBJ1-3; D remains ambiguous. The V gene lost 7 bases and the J gene lost 0 bases, with 13 bases spanning the gap. Per the germline V gene, CDR1 is MDHEN and CDR2 is SYDVKM. The CDR3 has 15 amino acids. Written as DNA, the CDR3 is TGTGCCAGCATATTTGGCGGGAGCTCTGGAAACACCATATATTTT. Protein sequence: CASIFGGSSGNTIYF.

The chain has TRBV4-1 and TRBJ1-1, with no clear D. In germline, CDR1 is MGHRA, CDR2 YSYEKL. Trimming stripped 0 bases from V and 3 bases from J, with 8 bases between. The CDR3 sequence is 14 residues long. The CDR3 region is CASSQEGGYTEAFF. The CDR3 DNA sequence: TGCGCCAGCAGCCAAGAAGGTGGGTACACTGAAGCTTTCTTT.

This sequence joins TRBV28 and TRBJ1-2, with TRBD1 matching 7 bases. Germline values: CDR1 MDHEN, CDR2 SYDVKM. CDR3 length: 12 residues. J lost 8 bases, V lost 6 bases, and 6 bases had no gene match. The CDR3 reads CASRNRGYGYTF. For the CDR3, the DNA is TGTGCCAGCAGAAACAGGGGATACGGCTACACCTTC.

V and J are TRBV4-1 and TRBJ1-1, with D unclear. Trimming removed 4 bases at V and 4 bases at J, with 16 bases between. Germline V gene sequence: CDR1 MGHRA, CDR2 YSYEKL. The CDR3 contains 15 residues. The CDR3 region has the DNA TGCGCCAGCAGCCCCACTGCGGGAAGCGGCACTGAAGCTTTCTTT. It is translated as CASSPTAGSGTEAFF.

J is TRBJ2-6 and V is TRBV27; 8 bases agree with TRBD1. The CDR3 is 16 amino acids. The junction had 9 bases not matched to a gene; V was cut back by 7 bases and J by 4 bases. CDR1 and CDR2 from the germline V gene are MNHEY and SMNVEV (reference sequence). Written as DNA, the CDR3 is TGTGCCAGCATCGAACAGACAGGGGTCGGGGCCAACGTCCTGACTTTC. Encoded protein: CASIEQTGVGANVLTF.

This chain uses TRBV6-6 with TRBJ1-1; 8 nucleotides agree with TRBD1. This CDR3 spans 15 amino acids. Germline CDR1 MNHNY, CDR2 SVGAGI (reference sequence). Trimming at V came to 3 bases and at J to 1 base, leaving 4 bases not matched to a gene. DNA for the CDR3: TGTGCCAGCAGTTATACAGGGGGGAAGAACACTGAAGCTTTCTTT. Protein sequence: CASSYTGGKNTEAFF.